These T cell receptor beta chains were read from a single sample in a study of blood T cell repertoires in COVID-19. The repertoire was sequenced with immunoSEQ multiplex PCR; TCRdb's copy has only in-frame clones and lacks some. Altogether 75,000 to 85,000 clones are present, 88% being singletons, with the ten largest covering over 35%. The sample was peripheral blood. The receptors were gathered from a human donor in a cohort sampled during active COVID-19. The CDR3 runs from the conserved cysteine through the conserved F or W. The order of the fields is clone size, V gene, D gene, J gene, CDR3 protein, CDR3 DNA. D genes are given only for firm matches. Only part of the rows carry a size: once, few, many, or a class if the clone is expanded.

size: -; V: TRBV28; D: TRBD2; J: TRBJ2-1; CDR3: CASRPTSGGYNEQFF; DNA: TGTGCCAGCAGACCAACTAGCGGGGGCTACAATGAGCAGTTCTTC
size: once; V: TRBV11-3; D: -; J: TRBJ2-5; CDR3: CASSHRVASGQETQYF; DNA: TGTGCCAGCAGCCACAGGGTAGCTAGCGGCCAAGAGACCCAGTACTTC
size: -; V: TRBV5-4; D: TRBD2; J: TRBJ2-1; CDR3: CASSQSGLVAWSEQFF; DNA: TGTGCCAGCAGCCAGTCTGGACTAGTCGCTTGGAGTGAGCAGTTCTTC
size: -; V: TRBV29-1; D: TRBD2; J: TRBJ2-1; CDR3: CSVRRSWSSGDLWGEQFF; DNA: TGCAGCGTGAGAAGGTCGTGGTCTAGCGGGGACCTCTGGGGTGAGCAGTTCTTC
size: -; V: TRBV7-6; D: -; J: TRBJ2-7; CDR3: CASSLGSMPLDEQYF; DNA: TGTGCCAGCAGCTTAGGAAGCATGCCTCTCGACGAGCAGTACTTC
size: -; V: TRBV7-9; D: TRBD2; J: TRBJ2-5; CDR3: CASSDLAGAIQETQYF; DNA: TGTGCCAGCAGCGACCTAGCGGGAGCCATCCAAGAGACCCAGTACTTC
size: once; V: TRBV15; D: TRBD1; J: TRBJ1-2; CDR3: CATSSGTGSRYPYGYTF; DNA: TGTGCCACCAGCAGCGGGACAGGGAGTAGATATCCCTATGGCTACACCTTC
size: -; V: TRBV27; D: TRBD2; J: TRBJ2-1; CDR3: CASSIDPGLAGGRSFNEQFF; DNA: TGTGCCAGCAGTATCGACCCGGGACTAGCGGGAGGGAGATCATTCAATGAGCAGTTCTTC
size: -; V: TRBV5-1; D: TRBD2; J: TRBJ2-2; CDR3: CASSLGLAGTGELFF; DNA: TGCGCCAGCAGCTTGGGGCTAGCGGGAACCGGGGAGCTGTTTTTT
size: -; V: TRBV28; D: TRBD1; J: TRBJ1-4; CDR3: CASSSPDLGGANEKLFF; DNA: TGTGCCAGCAGCTCCCCCGATTTAGGGGGCGCGAATGAAAAACTGTTTTTT
size: -; V: TRBV28; D: TRBD1; J: TRBJ1-2; CDR3: CASSSQIDRGRSNYGYTF; DNA: TGTGCCAGCAGTTCCCAAATCGACAGGGGGCGTTCTAACTATGGCTACACCTTC
size: few; V: TRBV3-1/TRBV3-2; D: -; J: TRBJ1-2; CDR3: CASLGTTGFYTF; DNA: TGTGCCTCCCTTGGGACTACTGGGTTCTACACCTTC
size: once; V: TRBV27; D: TRBD1; J: TRBJ2-1; CDR3: CASSSPGTGPEFF; DNA: TGTGCCAGCAGTAGTCCCGGGACAGGGCCGGAGTTCTTC
size: -; V: TRBV30; D: -; J: TRBJ2-2; CDR3: CAWSGWTVYTGELFF; DNA: TGTGCCTGGAGTGGGTGGACAGTCTACACCGGGGAGCTGTTTTTT
size: -; V: TRBV7-2; D: -; J: TRBJ2-5; CDR3: CASSLDPGSQETQYF; DNA: TGTGCCAGCAGCTTAGATCCTGGCAGTCAAGAGACCCAGTACTTC
size: many; V: TRBV30; D: -; J: TRBJ2-2; CDR3: CAWRRTGTTGELFF; DNA: TGTGCCTGGAGAAGAACAGGGACCACCGGGGAGCTGTTTTTT
size: -; V: TRBV7-7; D: TRBD2; J: TRBJ2-5; CDR3: CASSLNSGGQETQYF; DNA: TGTGCCAGCAGCTTGAATAGCGGGGGGCAAGAGACCCAGTACTTC
size: -; V: TRBV30; D: -; J: TRBJ2-2; CDR3: CAWRAAGANTGELFF; DNA: TGTGCCTGGAGGGCCGCAGGGGCGAACACCGGGGAGCTGTTTTTT
size: -; V: TRBV9; D: -; J: TRBJ2-5; CDR3: CASSVVGTTNQETQYF; DNA: TGTGCCAGCAGCGTAGTCGGGACAACTAACCAAGAGACCCAGTACTTC
size: -; V: TRBV7-3; D: TRBD2; J: TRBJ2-7; CDR3: CASSLKAGLAGSYEQYF; DNA: TGTGCCAGCAGCTTAAAGGCCGGACTAGCGGGCTCCTACGAGCAGTACTTC
size: -; V: TRBV6-5; D: TRBD2; J: TRBJ2-5; CDR3: CASSYSWAREGETQYF; DNA: TGTGCCAGCAGTTACTCGTGGGCGCGGGAGGGGGAGACCCAGTACTTC
size: -; V: TRBV7-2; D: TRBD2; J: TRBJ2-5; CDR3: CASSLNEREGQETQYF; DNA: TGTGCCAGCAGCTTAAATGAGCGGGAGGGCCAGGAGACCCAGTACTTC
size: -; V: TRBV6-2/TRBV6-3; D: -; J: TRBJ2-5; CDR3: CASSRLATREETQYF; DNA: TGTGCCAGCAGCCGCCTCGCGACTAGGGAAGAGACCCAGTACTTC
size: -; V: TRBV2; D: -; J: TRBJ2-7; CDR3: CASSGARGYSEQYF; DNA: TGTGCCAGCAGCGGGGCCAGGGGTTATAGCGAGCAGTACTTC
size: -; V: TRBV11-2; D: TRBD1; J: TRBJ2-2; CDR3: CASSPPGQGDTGELFF; DNA: TGTGCCAGCAGCCCCCCGGGACAGGGTGACACCGGGGAGCTGTTTTTT
size: -; V: TRBV14; D: -; J: TRBJ2-7; CDR3: CASSLGLAEHYEQYF; DNA: TGTGCCAGCAGCTTAGGATTAGCGGAACACTACGAGCAGTACTTC
size: -; V: TRBV28; D: TRBD2; J: TRBJ2-7; CDR3: CASSSPRSGSMSYEQYF; DNA: TGTGCCAGCAGTTCCCCTCGTAGCGGGAGCATGTCCTACGAGCAGTACTTC
size: -; V: TRBV6-6; D: -; J: TRBJ2-2; CDR3: CASSPRVNTGELFF; DNA: TGTGCCAGCAGTCCCCGGGTAAACACCGGGGAGCTGTTTTTT